This TCR beta chain was sequenced in a study of blood T cell repertoires in COVID-19. The ends were cut back, 7 bases at V and 0 bases at J, with 19 bases in the middle. CDR1 and CDR2 from the germline V gene are SGHTA and FQGNSA. The CDR3 length is 17 residues. Authors' processing steps: Estimation of nucleated cell counts was performed using reference gene primer amplification. TCRdb keeps only in-frame clones here, not all; method: immunoSEQ multiplex PCR. V, J and clone size derive from that table, while D and trimming were established from the DNA sequence. The sample lists roughly 260,000 clones, around nine tenths occurring once.

The clonotype was recovered from a woman between 35 and 50 years old who had recovered from COVID-19. V gene TRBV7-2 combines with J gene TRBJ2-4; TRBD2 might be the D (6 bases). Sequencing input: peripheral blood. The CDR3 reads CASTPLGSGVAKNIQYF. The CDR3 DNA sequence: TGTGCCAGCACCCCTCTCGGGAGCGGAGTAGCCAAAAACATTCAGTACTTC.